This T cell receptor (beta chain) was recovered during a study of T cells expressing NK-cell markers. Reprocessing the 5' RACE reads, TCRdb reports a single entry for every CDR3 protein and omits DNA. The sample holds around 280,000 distinct CDR3 sequences. The CDR3 is 14 residues long. The sequenced sample consisted of blood T cells: a sorted CD56 or NKG2C T cell subset, CD4+ or CD8+ T cells, or bulk PBMC T cells (not recorded which). V and J are TRBV12-3 or TRBV12-4 and TRBJ2-2; the TCRdb call, TRBD1, lacks DNA for checking. The receptor comes from a man aged 18 to 35 in good health. The CDR3 loop reads CASSLSGLAGELFF.